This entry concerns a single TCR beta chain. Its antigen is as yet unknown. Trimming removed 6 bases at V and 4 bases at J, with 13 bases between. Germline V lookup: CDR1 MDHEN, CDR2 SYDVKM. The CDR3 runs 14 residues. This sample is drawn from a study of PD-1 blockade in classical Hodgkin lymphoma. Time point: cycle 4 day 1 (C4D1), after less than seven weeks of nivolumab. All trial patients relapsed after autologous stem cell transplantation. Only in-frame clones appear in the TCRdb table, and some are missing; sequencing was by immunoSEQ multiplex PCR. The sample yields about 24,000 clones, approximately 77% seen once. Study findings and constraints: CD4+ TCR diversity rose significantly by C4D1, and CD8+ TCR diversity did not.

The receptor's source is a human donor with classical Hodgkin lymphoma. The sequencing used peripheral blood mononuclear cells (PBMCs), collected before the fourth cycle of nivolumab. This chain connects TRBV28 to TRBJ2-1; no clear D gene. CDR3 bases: TGTGCCAGCAGACTCCCGAGCGATTACAATGAGCAGTTCTTC. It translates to CASRLPSDYNEQFF.